Below are 24 T cell receptor beta chains sequenced from a single sample in a study of T cells after yellow fever vaccination. MiXCR was run by TCRdb on the 5' RACE reads, yielding one entry per CDR3 protein. The repertoire holds just under 600,000 distinct CDR3 sequences, with around an eighth as singletons. The input for sequencing was PBMCs, taken on the day of the yellow fever booster vaccination. Receptors were obtained from a young man who received the YFV17D yellow fever vaccine.

V and J are TRBV6-2 or TRBV6-3 and TRBJ1-1; the D is unclear. The length of the CDR3 is 12 residues. The germline V gene encodes CDR1 MNHEY and CDR2 SVGEGT. Trimming pared 8 bases from V and 0 bases from J, leaving 7 bases between. The CDR3 DNA is TGTGCCAGCGGGGAATTGAACACTGAAGCTTTCTTT. As protein: CASGELNTEAFF.

There are a few counts of this clonotype. The chain carries TRBV29-1 and TRBJ2-6, with no clear D. Per germline, CDR1 SQVTM and CDR2 ANQGSEA. The CDR3 contains 13 residues. The V gene lost 4 bases and the J gene lost 3 bases, with 7 bases spanning the gap. CDR3 region: CSVAPRGANVLTF. DNA for the CDR3: TGCAGCGTTGCTCCTCGTGGGGCCAACGTCCTGACTTTC. The full variable domain, rest sourced from reference TRBV29-1 and TRBJ2-6, is SAVISQKPSRDICQRGTSLTIQCQVDSQVTMMFWYRQQPGQSLTLIATANQGSEATYESGFVIDKFPISRPNLTFSTLTVSNMSPEDSSIYLCSVAPRGANVLTFGAGSRLTVL.

This clonotype has just a few counts. V and J are TRBV20-1 and TRBJ2-3, with D possibly being TRBD2 (6 bases). The CDR3 has 15 amino acids. V was cut by 2 bases and J by 6 bases, with 18 bases left in between. CDR1 and CDR2 from the germline V gene are DFQATT and SNEGSKA (reference sequence). The chain's CDR3 is CSARTVSGSRDTQYF. CDR3 bases: TGCAGTGCTAGAACCGTTTCCGGGAGCCGCGATACGCAGTATTTT.

The table lists this clonotype with a few counts. This chain uses TRBV20-1 with TRBJ2-1; 9 bases agree with TRBD2. With 3 bases clipped from V and 4 bases from J, the junction kept 13 bases outside the gene matches. Germline-derived CDR1 and CDR2 are DFQATT and SNEGSKA (reference sequence). This CDR3 has 17 residues. The CDR3 nucleotides read TGCAGTGCTAGCCCCCCCGGTAGCGGGAGCCGGTACAATGAGCAGTTCTTC. This gives the protein CSASPPGSGSRYNEQFF.

This clonotype has at least ten counts. J is TRBJ2-1 and V is TRBV6-2 or TRBV6-3, with no clear D. The CDR3 spans 11 residues. V was shortened by 4 bases and J by 8 bases, with 6 bases between the two germline ends. In germline, CDR1 is MNHEY, CDR2 SVGEGT. The CDR3 DNA follows: TGTGCCAGCAGTTTTGGGTATGAGCAGTTCTTC. It yields the protein CASSFGYEQFF.

V is TRBV5-1 and J is TRBJ2-1; D is unresolved. Germline V lookup: CDR1 SGHRS, CDR2 YFSETQ. This CDR3 is 17 amino acids long. The V end lost 4 bases, the J end lost 0 bases, and 17 bases lay between the germline ends. This chain's CDR3 is CASSIGMVRLSYNEQFF. The CDR3 DNA follows: TGCGCCAGCAGCATTGGGATGGTTAGACTCTCCTACAATGAGCAGTTCTTC.

The V gene is TRBV7-2, the J gene TRBJ2-7; D not certain. CDR1 SGHTA and CDR2 FQGNSA come from the germline V gene. The CDR3 has 14 amino acids. With 0 bases removed from V and 0 bases from J, the gap between germline ends came to 6 bases. CDR3 bases: TGTGCCAGCAGCTTAGCGTACTACTCCTACGAGCAGTACTTC. Translating it yields CASSLAYYSYEQYF.

The chain combines TRBV9 with TRBJ2-1; TRBD1 might be the D (5 bases). This CDR3 is 14 amino acids long. The germline V gene encodes CDR1 SGDLS and CDR2 YYNGEE. The V end was cut by 0 bases, the J end by 3 bases, with 7 bases between. CDR3 region: CASSVEGNYNEQFF. CDR3 DNA: TGTGCCAGCAGCGTAGAGGGGAACTACAATGAGCAGTTCTTC.

The table lists this clonotype with a few counts. The genes are TRBV5-4 and TRBJ2-2, with no clear D. Germline CDR1 SGHNT, CDR2 YYREEE (reference sequence). Trimming shortened V by 1 base and J by 3 bases, and 7 bases separated the two germline ends. The CDR3 runs 14 residues. CDR3 loop: CASSLPGDTGELFF. The CDR3 bases are TGTGCCAGCAGCTTGCCAGGAGACACCGGGGAGCTGTTTTTT.

V and J are TRBV3-1 and TRBJ2-1, with 13 bases lining up with TRBD2. The CDR3 has 16 residues. Unmatched junction bases numbered 2, after V lost 4 bases and J lost 2 bases. Germline CDR1 LGHDT, CDR2 YNNKEL (reference sequence). DNA of the CDR3: TGTGCCAGCAGCCGGGGGACTAGCGGGGCCTACAATGAGCAGTTCTTC. This gives the protein CASSRGTSGAYNEQFF.

The rearrangement links TRBV5-6 to TRBJ2-3; D not resolved. V was trimmed by 2 bases and J by 0 bases, leaving 7 bases between them. The germline gives CDR1 SGHDT, CDR2 YYEEEE. The CDR3 spans 14 residues. This chain's CDR3 is CASSFDMSTDTQYF. The CDR3 region has the DNA TGTGCCAGCAGCTTCGACATGAGCACAGATACGCAGTATTTT.

This clonotype was detected only a few times. The V call is TRBV27, the J call TRBJ1-5; D is perhaps TRBD1 (5 bases). The CDR3 length is 13 residues. Germline assignment: CDR1 MNHEY and CDR2 SMNVEV (reference sequence). The V gene lost 3 bases and the J gene lost 9 bases, with 12 bases spanning the gap. CDR3 in DNA: TGTGCCAGCAGTTTGGGCGGGGGAATGCCCCAGCATTTT. Translated: CASSLGGGMPQHF.

This clonotype was seen a few times. The chain uses TRBV29-1 and TRBJ2-5; 14 bases fit TRBD2. The length of the CDR3 is 15 residues. Unmatched junction bases numbered 5, after V lost 4 bases and J lost 4 bases. The germline gives CDR1 SQVTM, CDR2 ANQGSEA. This chain's CDR3 is CSVVRLAGGAETQYF. CDR3 DNA sequence: TGCAGCGTTGTGCGACTAGCGGGAGGGGCAGAGACCCAGTACTTC.

This clonotype has just a few counts. The V call is TRBV6-1, the J call TRBJ1-2, with a tentative D call TRBD1 (6 bases). CDR3 length equals 15 residues. CDR1 is MNHNS, CDR2 SASEGT, per germline. V was cut by 10 bases and J by 2 bases, with 20 bases left in between. The CDR3 here is CATKSPGGENYGYTF. CDR3 sequence (DNA): TGTGCCACCAAAAGCCCCGGGGGCGAAAACTATGGCTACACCTTC.

This clonotype occurred a few times. The chain recombines TRBV20-1 with TRBJ2-1, with TRBD2 identical over 9 bases. The CDR3 extends over 15 amino acids. CDR1 is DFQATT and CDR2 is SNEGSKA in the germline V gene (reference sequence). J lost 5 bases, V lost 5 bases, and 10 bases had no gene match. CDR3 amino acids: CSAPPASGAHNEQFF. CDR3 coding DNA: TGCAGTGCTCCCCCCGCTAGCGGGGCCCACAATGAGCAGTTCTTC.

The chain combines TRBV20-1 with TRBJ2-3, with TRBD1 matching 8 bases. The CDR3 totals 15 residues. CDR1 and CDR2 (germline): DFQATT, SNEGSKA (reference sequence). The trim removed 8 bases at V and 3 bases at J, leaving 13 bases unmatched. This CDR3 is CSSARTGLGTDTQYF. CDR3 nucleotides: TGCAGTAGTGCCCGGACAGGGTTGGGGACAGATACGCAGTATTTT.

This clonotype was picked up a small number of times. This sequence joins TRBV18 and TRBJ2-7; D remains ambiguous. Germline-derived CDR1 and CDR2 are KGHSH and LQKENI. This CDR3 has 16 amino acids. Trimming removed 1 base from V and 0 bases from J, with 13 bases in between. CDR3 loop: CASSPLPRLISYEQYF. In nucleotides, the CDR3 is TGTGCCAGCTCACCACTTCCAAGACTGATCTCCTACGAGCAGTACTTC. Looking up the rest from reference TRBV18 and TRBJ2-7 gives the full variable domain: NAGVMQNPRHLVRRRGQEARLRCSPMKGHSHVYWYRQLPEEGLKFMVYLQKENIIDESGMPKERFSAEFPKEGPSILRIQQVVRGDSAAYFCASSPLPRLISYEQYFGPGTRLTVT.

This clonotype was counted a few times. The chain recombines TRBV28 with TRBJ2-7; no clear D. The germline CDR1 and CDR2 sequences are MDHEN and SYDVKM. CDR3 length equals 14 residues. V gave up 5 bases and J gave up 4 bases, with 15 bases separating them. The CDR3 nucleotides are TGTGCCAGCAGTCCGGACCAATATTCTTACGAGCAGTACTTC. Protein sequence: CASSPDQYSYEQYF.

In this sample, this clonotype turned up a few times. The genes are TRBV20-1 and TRBJ1-6; 7 bases line up with TRBD1. Germline CDR1 reads DFQATT; CDR2 reads SNEGSKA (reference sequence). The trim removed 7 bases at V and 6 bases at J, leaving 3 bases unmatched. This CDR3 region has 12 residues. The CDR3 coding sequence is TGCAGTGTGGACAGGACTAATTCACCCCTCCACTTT. Translation: CSVDRTNSPLHF.

The genes are TRBV7-8 and TRBJ2-1; D is perhaps TRBD1 (6 bases). The CDR3 spans 15 residues. Germline V lookup: CDR1 SGHVS, CDR2 FQNEAQ. Trimming removed 1 base at V and 2 bases at J, with 9 bases between. The CDR3 protein is CASSLVGQTYNEQFF. DNA for the CDR3: TGTGCCAGCAGCTTAGTAGGACAGACCTACAATGAGCAGTTCTTC.

The V call is TRBV7-2, the J call TRBJ1-5; D gene unclear. Looked up from germline, CDR1 is SGHTA and CDR2 is FQGNSA. The CDR3 has 12 residues. Trimming removed 4 bases at V and 7 bases at J, with 8 bases between. CDR3 protein: CASSSPGQPQHF. As DNA, the CDR3 is TGTGCCAGCAGCTCTCCGGGCCAGCCCCAGCATTTT.

This clonotype was found a few times. The V and J genes are TRBV7-2 and TRBJ2-2; no clear D gene. Deletions cut 1 base from V and 6 bases from J, with 9 bases between. The CDR3 consists of 14 residues. CDR1 SGHTA and CDR2 FQGNSA come from the germline V gene. CDR3 in DNA: TGTGCCAGCAGCTTAGTTTCGAGGTCCGGGGAGCTGTTTTTT. Its translation: CASSLVSRSGELFF. The full variable domain, completed using reference TRBV7-2 and TRBJ2-2, is GAGVSQSPSNKVTEKGKDVELRCDPISGHTALYWYRQSLGQGLEFLIYFQGNSAPDKSGLPSDRFSAERTGGSVSTLTIQRTQQEDSAVYLCASSLVSRSGELFFGEGSRLTVL.

This clonotype has just a few counts. In DNA, the CDR3 is TGTGCCAGCAGTTTCGAGGGGCTTGACACTGAAGCTTTCTTT. It encodes CASSFEGLDTEAFF. The chain carries TRBV12-3 or TRBV12-4 and TRBJ1-1; maybe TRBD1 (5 bases). The CDR3 contains 14 residues. V dropped 3 bases and J dropped 3 bases, with 11 bases sitting between them.

This clonotype came up a few times. This chain connects TRBV20-1 to TRBJ2-5, with 8 bases that match TRBD2. Trimming cost V 0 bases and J 5 bases; bases outside gene matches: 8. The CDR3 has 15 amino acids. The germline V gene encodes CDR1 DFQATT and CDR2 SNEGSKA (reference sequence). The CDR3 DNA sequence: TGCAGTGCTAGAGATGGGGCTAGCGGGCGGGAGACCCAGTACTTC. Translation gives CSARDGASGRETQYF.